The clone carrying this TCR beta chain has a count of ten or more. The antigen is undetermined. This record comes from a study of blood T cells in healthy people across ages. As for the study in general: About one barcoded beta molecule per two T cells came from capture by template switching.

The study, taken as a whole, reports: CMV status of donors was unknown, possibly confounding expanded clonotype changes.

Using a J-beta primer mix together with a sample-barcoded 5' primer, a second PCR was run for roughly 6 to 11 cycles. TCRdb analysed the 5' RACE reads with MiXCR anew, one entry per CDR3 protein. This repertoire shows 850,000 to 950,000 distinct CDR3 sequences, more than 25% found once; its top ten account for roughly a sixth. There were healthy Caucasian individuals from Russia, aged about 6 to 100, serving as donors. Trimming removed 4 bases at V and 6 bases at J, with 26 bases between. This CDR3 comprises 18 residues. Germline V gene sequence: CDR1 SGHRS, CDR2 YFSETQ. This receptor was identified in a woman older than 75 in good health. The chain recombines TRBV5-1 with TRBJ2-1, with D possibly TRBD2 on 5 matching bases. What was sequenced was blood. This CDR3 reads CASSPTITSPLRPNEQFF. CDR3 nucleotide sequence: TGCGCCAGCAGCCCGACCATAACTAGTCCCCTCCGCCCCAATGAGCAGTTCTTC.